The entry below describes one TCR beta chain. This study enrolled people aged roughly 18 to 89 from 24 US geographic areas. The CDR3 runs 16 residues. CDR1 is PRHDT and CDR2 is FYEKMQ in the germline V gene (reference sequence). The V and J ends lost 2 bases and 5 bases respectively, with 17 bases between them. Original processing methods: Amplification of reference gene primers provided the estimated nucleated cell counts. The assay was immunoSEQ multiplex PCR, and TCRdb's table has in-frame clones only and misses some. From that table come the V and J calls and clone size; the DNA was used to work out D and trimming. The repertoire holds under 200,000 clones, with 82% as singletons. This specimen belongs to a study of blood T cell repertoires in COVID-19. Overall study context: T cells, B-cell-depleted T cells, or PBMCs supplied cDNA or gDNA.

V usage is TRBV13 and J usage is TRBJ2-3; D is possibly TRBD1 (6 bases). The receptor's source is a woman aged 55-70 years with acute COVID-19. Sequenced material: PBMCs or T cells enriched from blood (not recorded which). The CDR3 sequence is CASSLSWGLGGDTQYF. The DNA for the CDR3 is TGTGCCAGCAGCTTAAGCTGGGGGTTAGGGGGAGATACGCAGTATTTT.